The 9 T cell receptor beta chains given below trace back to one sample, sequenced in a study of tissue T cells after allogeneic stem cell transplantation. Time point: mouse harvest day 14 after allogeneic transplant. The graft held 10^6 splenic CD5+ T cells and 10^7 T-cell-depleted bone marrow cells. Sequencing used immunoSEQ multiplex PCR; TCRdb keeps in-frame clones, though not all of them. The sample yields about 8,300 clones, less than 45% seen once. Sequencing was performed on skin. The receptors shown here come from a female BALB/c mouse given C57BL/6 T cells with graft-versus-host disease after an allogeneic hematopoietic cell transplant.

For this clone: Gene names follow the mouse nomenclature. The sequenced fragment ends 1 residue before the CDR3 boundary, so the rest is inferred from the germline J gene. The rearrangement uses TRBV23 and TRBJ1-4; the table's D gene call, TRBD1, was not cross checked with the DNA. This CDR3 has 16 residues. In germline, CDR1 is KGHTA, CDR2 FQNQQP. CDR3 region: CSSSQAGHISNERLFF. The DNA read from the CDR3 is TGCTCCAGCAGTCAAGCGGGACACATTTCCAACGAAAGATTATTT.

This clone showed up just a few times. Gene names and germline match the mouse. The CDR3: CASSFRLGGYEQYF. Incomplete CDR3 DNA: TGTGCCAGCAGCTTCCGACTGGGGGGTTATGAACAGTAC. The chain links TRBV3 to TRBJ2-7; TRBD2 aligns across 10 bases. The missing CDR3 end, 1 residue past where the read stops, is filled in from the germline J gene. The CDR3 consists of 14 residues. The germline V gene encodes CDR1 SNHLY and CDR2 FYNGKV (reference sequence). The V gene end was trimmed by 3 bases and the J gene end by 4 bases; junction bases not matched to a gene: 3.

This clone has only a few counts. Gene names are mouse gene names. With the read ending 1 residue before the CDR3 end, the germline J gene is used to fill in that end. The chain couples TRBV26 to TRBJ2-4; a weak D match, TRBD1 (6 bases). V dropped 6 bases and J dropped 0 bases, with 7 bases sitting between them. The CDR3 runs to 13 residues. CDR1 is KGHPV, CDR2 FQNQEV, per germline (reference sequence). This CDR3 reads CASRQGSQNTLYF. Partial CDR3 DNA: TGTGCCAGCAGACAGGGAAGTCAAAACACCTTGTAC.

Concerning this clone: Gene names are the mouse ones. The CDR3 end lies 1 residue beyond the end of the read and is filled in from the germline J gene. V gene TRBV16 combines with J gene TRBJ2-2, with TRBD1 as a possible D gene (6 bases). Germline-derived CDR1 and CDR2 are SGHSA and FRNQAP. V dropped 2 bases and J dropped 3 bases, with 7 bases sitting between them. This CDR3 spans 14 amino acids. The part of the CDR3 DNA that was read is TGTGCAAGCAGCTTAACAGGGTACACCGGGCAGCTCTAC. Translation: CASSLTGYTGQLY. The entire CDR3 sequence reads CASSLTGYTGQLYF.

Regarding this clone: Mouse names are used for the genes. The read ends 1 residue early relative to the CDR3; the germline J gene fills the gap. The chain employs TRBV23 and TRBJ1-1; the table's D gene call, TRBD1, was not cross checked with the DNA. CDR1 KGHTA and CDR2 FQNQQP come from the germline V gene. CDR3 length: 13 residues. CDR3 bases read: TGCTCCAGCAGCCCGACAGGGGGGACAGAAGTCTTC. This encodes CSSSPTGGTEVF. From start to end, the CDR3 is CSSSPTGGTEVFF.

Worth noting for this clone: Gene names denote mouse genes. The CDR3: CASSLQYEQYF. CDR3 DNA, as far as it was read: TGTGCCAGCAGTCTACAGTATGAACAGTAC. This chain connects TRBV26 to TRBJ2-7; D is uncertain. The read ends 1 residue early relative to the CDR3; the germline J gene fills the gap. Trimming removed 3 bases at V and 4 bases at J, with 4 bases between. From germline, CDR1 is KGHPV and CDR2 FQNQEV (reference sequence). This CDR3 has 11 residues.

This clone was seen more than once but under ten times. The gene symbols are mouse symbols. The sequenced fragment ends 1 residue before the CDR3 boundary, so the rest is inferred from the germline J gene. V usage is TRBV26 and J usage is TRBJ1-4; D is unresolved. This CDR3 comprises 15 residues. CDR1 and CDR2 (germline): KGHPV, FQNQEV (reference sequence). V was trimmed by 4 bases and J by 2 bases, leaving 11 bases between them. The CDR3 is CASSPPPGSNERLFF. The covered CDR3 bases are TGTGCCAGCAGTCCCCCCCCGGGGTCCAACGAAAGATTATTT.

This clone was detected a few times. Gene labels here are mouse ones. The missing CDR3 end, 1 residue past where the read stops, is filled in from the germline J gene. The V gene is TRBV3, the J gene TRBJ2-7; 7 nucleotides align to TRBD2. The CDR3 consists of 13 residues. The V segment lost 5 bases and the J segment 0 bases; nucleotides outside the gene matches: 1. CDR1 and CDR2 from the germline V gene are SNHLY and FYNGKV (reference sequence). The CDR3: CASSRTGSYEQYF. Incomplete CDR3 DNA: TGTGCCAGCAGCCGGACTGGCTCCTATGAACAGTAC.

A note on this clone: Each gene name is a mouse one. The DNA ends 1 residue before the CDR3 does, and the rest of the CDR3 is filled in from the germline J gene. This chain uses TRBV3 with TRBJ2-4, with D possibly being TRBD1 (5 bases). This CDR3 spans 14 amino acids. Germline lookup yields CDR1 SNHLY and CDR2 FYNGKV (reference sequence). The V end was cut by 4 bases, the J end by 0 bases, with 8 bases between. Here the CDR3 reads CASSSTVSQNTLYF. Incomplete CDR3 DNA: TGTGCCAGCAGCTCGACAGTTAGTCAAAACACCTTGTAC.